The following is a TCR beta chain sequence with its context. Its target is unknown. The sample belongs to a study of blood T cells in healthy people across ages. The wider study: Capturing about one barcoded beta molecule per two T cells was achieved by template switching. General study points: Higher diversity, along with more naive CD4+ cells, distinguished long-lived donors from aged donors.

Germline trimming cut 4 bases from V and 9 bases from J; bases unmatched to any gene: 8. CDR3 length: 15 amino acids. Looked up from germline, CDR1 is SGHTA and CDR2 is FQGNSA. Then a second PCR, running roughly 7 to 11 cycles, was carried out with a sample-barcoded 5' primer and a J-beta primer mix. TCRdb re-called the 5' RACE reads with MiXCR, one entry per CDR3 protein. The sample has hundreds of thousands of distinct CDR3 sequences, 21% seen once. Isolation of PBMCs gave at least 6 million cells per sample. No fewer than 5.5 micrograms of total RNA were isolated from every sample. The sample consisted of blood. This rearrangement joins TRBV7-2 to TRBJ2-2; TRBD2 matches at 10 bases. This TCR came from a man aged 65 to 85 in good health. In DNA, the CDR3 is TGTGCCAGCAGCTCCTTAGTAGCGGGAGGTCGGGAGCTGTTTTTT. Translation: CASSSLVAGGRELFF.